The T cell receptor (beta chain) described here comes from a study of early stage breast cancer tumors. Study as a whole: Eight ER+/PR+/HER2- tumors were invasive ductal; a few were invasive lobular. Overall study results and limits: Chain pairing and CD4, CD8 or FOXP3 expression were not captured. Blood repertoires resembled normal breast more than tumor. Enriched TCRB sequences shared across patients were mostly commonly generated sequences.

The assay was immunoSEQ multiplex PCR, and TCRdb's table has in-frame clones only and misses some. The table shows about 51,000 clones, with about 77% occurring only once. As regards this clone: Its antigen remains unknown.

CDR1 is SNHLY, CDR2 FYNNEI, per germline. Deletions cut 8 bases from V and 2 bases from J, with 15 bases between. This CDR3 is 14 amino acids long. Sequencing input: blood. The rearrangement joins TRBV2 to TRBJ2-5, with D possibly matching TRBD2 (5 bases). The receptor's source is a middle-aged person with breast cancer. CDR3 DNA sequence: TGTGCCAGCTCTAGCTCGGCGAATCAAGAGACCCAGTACTTC. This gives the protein CASSSSANQETQYF. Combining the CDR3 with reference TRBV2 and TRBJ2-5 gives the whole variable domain EPEVTQTPSHQVTQMGQEVILRCVPISNHLYFYWYRQILGQKVEFLVSFYNNEISEKSEIFDDQFSVERPDGSNFTLKIRSTKLEDSAMYFCASSSSANQETQYFGPGTRLLVL.